This entry is about one T cell receptor (beta chain). TCRdb's copy holds only in-frame clones and misses some; the assay was immunoSEQ multiplex PCR. The data contain over 120,000 clones, 88% of them singletons. This sample stems from a study of blood T cell repertoires in COVID-19. The germline CDR1 and CDR2 sequences are SGHRS and YFSETQ. The CDR3 has 16 amino acids. After removal of 4 bases from V and 0 bases from J, the junction contained 4 bases not matched to a gene. The clonotype comes from a man between 65 and 80 years old with acute or convalescent COVID-19. V gene TRBV5-1 combines with J gene TRBJ2-7; 13 bases map to TRBD2. Source material: peripheral blood. The CDR3 is CASSLGLAGTSYEQYF. The CDR3 nucleotides read TGCGCCAGCAGCCTGGGACTAGCGGGGACCTCCTACGAGCAGTACTTC.